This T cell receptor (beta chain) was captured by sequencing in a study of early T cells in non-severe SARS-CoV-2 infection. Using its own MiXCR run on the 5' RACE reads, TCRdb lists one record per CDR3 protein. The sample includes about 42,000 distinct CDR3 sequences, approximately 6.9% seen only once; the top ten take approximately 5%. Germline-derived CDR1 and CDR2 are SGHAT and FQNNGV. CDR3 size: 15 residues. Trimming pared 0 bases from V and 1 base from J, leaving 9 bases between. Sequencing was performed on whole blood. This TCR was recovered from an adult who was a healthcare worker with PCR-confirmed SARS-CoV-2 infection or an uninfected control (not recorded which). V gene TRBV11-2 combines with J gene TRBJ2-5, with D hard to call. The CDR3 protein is CASSLDGLFQETQYF. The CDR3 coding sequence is TGTGCCAGCAGCTTAGACGGGCTGTTCCAAGAGACCCAGTACTTC.